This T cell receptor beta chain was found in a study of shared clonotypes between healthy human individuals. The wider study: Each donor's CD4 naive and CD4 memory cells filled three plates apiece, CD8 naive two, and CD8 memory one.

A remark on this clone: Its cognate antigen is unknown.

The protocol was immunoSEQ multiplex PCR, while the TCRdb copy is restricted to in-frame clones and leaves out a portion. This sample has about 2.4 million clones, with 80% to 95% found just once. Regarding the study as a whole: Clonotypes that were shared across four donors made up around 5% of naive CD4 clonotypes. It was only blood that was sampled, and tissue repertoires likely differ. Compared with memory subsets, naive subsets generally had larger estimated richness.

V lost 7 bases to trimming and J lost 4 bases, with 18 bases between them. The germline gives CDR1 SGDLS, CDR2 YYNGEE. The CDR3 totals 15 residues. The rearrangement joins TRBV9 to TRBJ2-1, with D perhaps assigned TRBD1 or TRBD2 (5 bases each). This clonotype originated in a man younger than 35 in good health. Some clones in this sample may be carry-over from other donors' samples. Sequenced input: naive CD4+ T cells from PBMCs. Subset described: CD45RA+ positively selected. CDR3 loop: CASGRGPQLYNEQFF. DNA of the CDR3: TGTGCCAGCGGCCGGGGCCCCCAATTGTACAATGAGCAGTTCTTC.